A selection of T cell receptor beta chains follows, all from one sample in a study of blood T cell repertoires in COVID-19. The protocol was immunoSEQ multiplex PCR, while the TCRdb copy is restricted to in-frame clones and leaves out a portion. This table holds 100,000 or so clones, about 83% found once. Specimen: peripheral blood. These receptors all stem from a man aged 70 or older with active or convalescent COVID-19. Both conserved end residues are part of each CDR3. Fields, in order: D gene, clone size, V gene, J gene, CDR3 protein, CDR3 DNA. D genes are given only for firm matches. Clone size, where shown, is once, few, many, or a class for clones that have expanded.

D gene: .
clone size: .
V gene: TRBV6-1
J gene: TRBJ1-5
CDR3 protein: CASSERDTNNQPQHF
CDR3 DNA: TGTGCCAGCAGTGAAAGGGACACAAACAATCAGCCCCAGCATTTT

D gene: TRBD2
clone size: .
V gene: TRBV7-3
J gene: TRBJ2-2
CDR3 protein: CASSLKTSGGVGELFF
CDR3 DNA: TGTGCCAGCAGCTTAAAGACTAGCGGGGGCGTCGGGGAGCTGTTTTTT

D gene: .
clone size: .
V gene: TRBV18
J gene: TRBJ2-1
CDR3 protein: CASSPLGPSSYNEQFF
CDR3 DNA: TGTGCCAGCTCACCATTGGGCCCGAGCTCCTACAATGAGCAGTTCTTC

D gene: .
clone size: .
V gene: TRBV2
J gene: TRBJ1-2
CDR3 protein: CASETESVGGYTF
CDR3 DNA: TGTGCCAGCGAGACAGAGTCTGTCGGGGGCTACACCTTC

D gene: .
clone size: .
V gene: TRBV19
J gene: TRBJ2-7
CDR3 protein: CASSIGQGSYEQYF
CDR3 DNA: TGTGCCAGTAGTATCGGGCAGGGAAGCTACGAGCAGTACTTC

D gene: TRBD1
clone size: few
V gene: TRBV9
J gene: TRBJ2-1
CDR3 protein: CASSVDRGEQFF
CDR3 DNA: TGTGCCAGCAGCGTAGACAGGGGGGAGCAGTTCTTC

D gene: TRBD1
clone size: .
V gene: TRBV18
J gene: TRBJ2-7
CDR3 protein: CASSPLTGGENEQYF
CDR3 DNA: TGTGCCAGCTCACCACTGACAGGGGGCGAGAACGAGCAGTACTTC

D gene: TRBD1
clone size: .
V gene: TRBV18
J gene: TRBJ1-5
CDR3 protein: CASSGGQESQPQHF
CDR3 DNA: TGTGCCAGCTCAGGGGGACAGGAGAGTCAGCCCCAGCATTTT

D gene: .
clone size: .
V gene: TRBV12-5
J gene: TRBJ1-2
CDR3 protein: CASGLGRGSGYTF
CDR3 DNA: TGTGCTAGTGGTTTAGGCAGGGGTAGTGGCTACACCTTC

D gene: TRBD1
clone size: .
V gene: TRBV29-1
J gene: TRBJ1-2
CDR3 protein: CSVGTGGRGYTF
CDR3 DNA: TGCAGCGTGGGGACAGGGGGTAGAGGCTACACCTTC

D gene: TRBD2
clone size: .
V gene: TRBV9
J gene: TRBJ2-5
CDR3 protein: CASSPELAAGTQYF
CDR3 DNA: TGTGCCAGCAGCCCCGAGCTAGCGGCCGGGACCCAGTACTTC

D gene: .
clone size: .
V gene: TRBV7-2
J gene: TRBJ1-6
CDR3 protein: CASSLALDSSYNSPLHF
CDR3 DNA: TGTGCCAGCAGCTTAGCGCTCGACAGCTCCTATAATTCACCCCTCCACTTT

D gene: .
clone size: .
V gene: TRBV12-3/TRBV12-4
J gene: TRBJ2-5
CDR3 protein: CASSIRTKETQYF
CDR3 DNA: TGTGCCAGTTCAATTCGGACAAAAGAGACCCAGTACTTC

D gene: TRBD1
clone size: once
V gene: TRBV6-6
J gene: TRBJ2-7
CDR3 protein: CASRGTGTYEQYF
CDR3 DNA: TGTGCCAGCAGGGGGACAGGTACCTACGAGCAGTACTTC

D gene: .
clone size: .
V gene: TRBV28
J gene: TRBJ2-1
CDR3 protein: CASVLAGANEQFF
CDR3 DNA: TGTGCCAGCGTCCTCGCAGGGGCGAATGAGCAGTTCTTC

D gene: TRBD1
clone size: .
V gene: TRBV2
J gene: TRBJ1-1
CDR3 protein: CASSGGQGTLNTEAFF
CDR3 DNA: TGTGCCAGCAGTGGCGGACAGGGGACATTGAACACTGAAGCTTTCTTT

D gene: TRBD2
clone size: .
V gene: TRBV5-1
J gene: TRBJ2-2
CDR3 protein: CASSLQRGTNTGELFF
CDR3 DNA: TGCGCCAGCAGCCTGCAGCGGGGAACGAACACCGGGGAGCTGTTTTTT

D gene: TRBD1
clone size: few
V gene: TRBV10-3
J gene: TRBJ1-3
CDR3 protein: CAISESQGATSGNTIYF
CDR3 DNA: TGTGCCATCAGTGAGTCACAGGGGGCAACCTCTGGAAACACCATATATTTT

D gene: TRBD1
clone size: few
V gene: TRBV15
J gene: TRBJ1-5
CDR3 protein: CATSHRGLNQPQHF
CDR3 DNA: TGTGCCACCAGCCATAGGGGGCTCAATCAGCCCCAGCATTTT

D gene: TRBD2
clone size: .
V gene: TRBV5-1
J gene: TRBJ2-5
CDR3 protein: CASSLTSGVETQYF
CDR3 DNA: TGCGCCAGCAGCTTGACTAGCGGGGTTGAGACCCAGTACTTC

D gene: .
clone size: once
V gene: TRBV14
J gene: TRBJ1-1
CDR3 protein: CASSHQTSNTEAFF
CDR3 DNA: TGTGCCAGCAGCCACCAAACATCGAACACTGAAGCTTTCTTT

D gene: TRBD1
clone size: .
V gene: TRBV20-1
J gene: TRBJ1-2
CDR3 protein: CSASLTGGFGYTF
CDR3 DNA: TGCAGTGCTAGTCTGACAGGGGGCTTTGGCTACACCTTC

D gene: .
clone size: once
V gene: TRBV2
J gene: TRBJ1-1
CDR3 protein: CASRTTFSTEAFF
CDR3 DNA: TGTGCCAGCAGGACGACTTTCTCCACTGAAGCTTTCTTT

D gene: .
clone size: .
V gene: TRBV6-1
J gene: TRBJ2-1
CDR3 protein: CASSEGFRGRGNEQFF
CDR3 DNA: TGTGCCAGCAGTGAAGGGTTCAGGGGGCGGGGGAATGAGCAGTTCTTC

D gene: TRBD2
clone size: .
V gene: TRBV7-2
J gene: TRBJ2-5
CDR3 protein: CASSPWEGLETQYF
CDR3 DNA: TGTGCCAGCAGCCCCTGGGAGGGTTTAGAGACCCAGTACTTC

D gene: .
clone size: .
V gene: TRBV7-2
J gene: TRBJ1-5
CDR3 protein: CASSSLGAGSNQPQHF
CDR3 DNA: TGTGCCAGCAGCTCTTTGGGGGCAGGGTCGAATCAGCCCCAGCATTTT

D gene: .
clone size: .
V gene: TRBV5-3
J gene: TRBJ1-2
CDR3 protein: CARTTGRGKGYTF
CDR3 DNA: TGTGCCAGAACCACGGGGAGGGGGAAAGGCTACACCTTC

D gene: .
clone size: .
V gene: TRBV6-1
J gene: TRBJ1-6
CDR3 protein: CASSEIRYNSPLHF
CDR3 DNA: TGTGCCAGCAGTGAAATCCGGTATAATTCACCCCTCCACTTT

D gene: .
clone size: .
V gene: TRBV4-3
J gene: TRBJ2-1
CDR3 protein: CASSQSRGDDNEQFF
CDR3 DNA: TGCGCCAGCAGCCAGTCCAGGGGCGACGACAATGAGCAGTTCTTC

D gene: .
clone size: .
V gene: TRBV5-5
J gene: TRBJ1-2
CDR3 protein: CASSLEPGYGYTF
CDR3 DNA: TGTGCCAGCAGCTTGGAACCAGGCTATGGCTACACCTTC

D gene: .
clone size: .
V gene: TRBV4-3
J gene: TRBJ2-5
CDR3 protein: CASSQVRGLRPKAQYF
CDR3 DNA: TGCGCCAGCAGCCAAGTAAGGGGTTTGCGGCCGAAGGCCCAGTACTTC

D gene: TRBD2
clone size: .
V gene: TRBV6-4
J gene: TRBJ2-3
CDR3 protein: CASSDSAGGSTDTQYF
CDR3 DNA: TGTGCCAGCAGTGACTCGGCGGGGGGGAGCACAGATACGCAGTATTTT

D gene: .
clone size: few
V gene: TRBV5-1
J gene: TRBJ1-3
CDR3 protein: CASSIDSSGNTIYF
CDR3 DNA: TGCGCCAGCAGCATCGACAGCTCTGGAAACACCATATATTTT

D gene: .
clone size: .
V gene: TRBV19
J gene: TRBJ1-2
CDR3 protein: CASSNHRRGASNYGYTF
CDR3 DNA: TGTGCCAGTAGTAACCATCGTCGTGGGGCATCGAACTATGGCTACACCTTC

D gene: .
clone size: .
V gene: TRBV12-3/TRBV12-4
J gene: TRBJ2-7
CDR3 protein: CASSLETVGEQYF
CDR3 DNA: TGTGCCAGCAGTTTGGAGACAGTAGGCGAGCAGTACTTC